What follows are 28 T cell receptor beta chains derived from one specimen sequenced in a study of molecular identifiers for immune sequencing clone quantification. From the PCR reads, TCRdb called clonotypes with MiXCR, one entry per CDR3 protein. The sample shows around 100,000 distinct CDR3 sequences, 36% of them seen only once. Sequences were obtained from naive CD8+ T cells from blood, with Jurkat cell RNA spiked in. Documented subset: FACS-sorted CD8+CD4-CCR7+CD45RA+ naive T cells. The receptor set was obtained from a human donor in good health. Some libraries in this study had Jurkat cell RNA spiked in.

This clonotype occurred once. The conserved final phenylalanine or tryptophan is absent from the CDR3, which likely points to a read error. The chain combines TRBV7-9 with TRBJ2-7; the D is unclear. This CDR3 comprises 9 residues. CDR1 is SEHNR, CDR2 FQNEAQ, per germline (reference sequence). Between the trimmed V and J ends, which lost 8 bases and 5 bases, there was a span of 4 bases. The CDR3, as DNA: TGTGCCAGCGGTAACGAGCAGTACTAC. This sequence encodes CASGNEQYY.

The rearrangement joins TRBV15 to TRBJ2-1; 7 bases are a match to TRBD2. The V and J ends lost 0 bases and 10 bases, in that order; junction bases with no gene match: 3. The CDR3 extends over 13 amino acids. In germline, CDR1 is LNHNV, CDR2 YYDKDF (reference sequence). The CDR3 here is CATSRDGGREQFF. DNA for the CDR3: TGTGCCACCAGCAGAGACGGCGGGAGAGAGCAGTTCTTC.

This clonotype was seen only a few times. This chain links TRBV9 with TRBJ2-1, with D uncertain. This CDR3 has 15 amino acids. Deletions cut 3 bases from V and 0 bases from J, with 10 bases between. The germline gives CDR1 SGDLS, CDR2 YYNGEE. CDR3 in DNA: TGTGCCAGCAGCGAGGGCCAGGTCTCCTACAATGAGCAGTTCTTC. It encodes CASSEGQVSYNEQFF.

The chain has TRBV6-5 and TRBJ2-3, with 7 bases identical to TRBD1. After removal of 6 bases from V and 1 base from J, the junction contained 10 bases not matched to a gene. The CDR3 sequence is 16 residues long. Per germline, CDR1 MNHEY and CDR2 SVGAGI. This chain's CDR3 is CASRFRQGIRTDTQYF. The CDR3 nucleotides read TGTGCCAGCAGATTCCGACAGGGTATCCGCACAGATACGCAGTATTTT.

The chain carries TRBV7-2 and TRBJ2-1; D unresolved. The end of the DNA is better explained by TRBJ2-7, so the J call may be wrong. CDR3 length: 12 amino acids. Germline V CDR1 and CDR2: SGHTA, FQGNSA. This chain's CDR3 is CASSDTNNEQYF. Written as DNA, the CDR3 is TGTGCCAGCAGCGACACCAACAATGAGCAGTACTTC.

The rearrangement uses TRBV6-2 or TRBV6-3 and TRBJ2-3; 9 bases agree with TRBD1. Germline V gene lookup returns CDR1 MNHEY and CDR2 SVGEGT. The J segment lost 0 bases and the V segment lost 7 bases, leaving 14 bases of the junction unmatched. The CDR3 length is 18 residues. CDR3 residues: CASILDGTGKISTDTQYF. Here the CDR3 DNA reads TGTGCCAGCATCCTGGACGGGACAGGGAAGATTAGCACAGATACGCAGTATTTT.

The rearrangement links TRBV2 to TRBJ1-5, with TRBD1 matching over 9 bases. The length of the CDR3 is 15 residues. V lost 6 bases and J lost 2; bases outside the gene matches: 5. Germline assignment: CDR1 SNHLY and CDR2 FYNNEI. The CDR3 sequence is CASRSGTGRNQPQHF. DNA for the CDR3: TGTGCCAGCAGGTCCGGGACAGGGCGCAATCAGCCCCAGCATTTT.

Of note for this clonotype: The germline gene is not matched at one end of the junction; a read error may be the cause. V is TRBV7-3 and J is TRBJ2-7; D not certain. The germline CDR1 and CDR2 sequences are SGHTA and FQGTGA. This CDR3 is built from 15 residues. CDR3 region: CASSLMAEPTYGQYF. The CDR3 DNA is TGTGCCAGCAGCTTAATGGCGGAGCCCACCTACGGGCAGTACTTC. Looking up the rest from reference TRBV7-3 and TRBJ2-7 gives the full variable domain: GAGVSQTPSNKVTEKGKYVELRCDPISGHTALYWYRQSLGQGPEFLIYFQGTGAADDSGLPNDRFFAVRPEGSVSTLKIQRTERGDSAVYLCASSLMAEPTYGQYFGPGTRLTVT.

This sequence joins TRBV6-1 and TRBJ1-1, with D perhaps TRBD1 (5 bases). Looked up from germline, CDR1 is MNHNS and CDR2 is SASEGT. There are 12 residues in the CDR3. Trimming cost V 8 bases and J 3 bases, with 10 bases left between them. In DNA, the CDR3 is TGTGCCAGCGACAGCGGGGACACTGAAGCTTTCTTT. This encodes CASDSGDTEAFF.

This chain links TRBV6-1 with TRBJ2-2; D remains ambiguous. The CDR3 covers 13 residues. In germline, CDR1 is MNHNS, CDR2 SASEGT. V was pared by 7 bases and J by 3 bases, with 9 bases between. The CDR3 loop reads CASTGPYTGELFF. The DNA for the CDR3 is TGTGCCAGCACCGGGCCCTACACCGGGGAGCTGTTTTTT.

Worth noting for this clonotype: A much larger clone is a single base away; this may be a read error. The V gene is TRBV5-4, the J gene TRBJ2-3, with a tentative D call TRBD1 (6 bases). This CDR3 region has 14 residues. Per germline, CDR1 SGHNT and CDR2 YYREEE (reference sequence). The CDR3 reads CASRLKGDTDSQYF. The CDR3 DNA sequence: TGTGCCAGCAGGTTGAAGGGGGACACAGATTCGCAGTATTTT. Based on the CDR3 plus reference TRBV5-4 and TRBJ2-3, the full variable domain is ETGVTQSPTHLIKTRGQQVTLRCSSQSGHNTVSWYQQALGQGPQFIFQYYREEENGRGNFPPRFSGLQFPNYSSELNVNALELDDSALYLCASRLKGDTDSQYFGPGTRLTVL.

This clonotype has more than one count but fewer than ten. A single base separates this from a much larger clone, so it may be a read error. V and J are TRBV29-1 and TRBJ2-5; 8 nucleotides match TRBD2. The CDR3 sequence is 14 residues long. Per the germline V gene, CDR1 is SQVTM and CDR2 is ANQGSEA. The CDR3 region is CSVVPAGVGEPQYF. The CDR3 DNA follows: TGCAGCGTCGTTCCAGCGGGAGTTGGAGAGCCCCAGTACTTC.

The genes are TRBV27 and TRBJ1-4; D gene uncertain. Trimming cost V 2 bases and J 7 bases, with 11 bases left between them. The germline gives CDR1 MNHEY, CDR2 SMNVEV (reference sequence). The CDR3 extends over 14 amino acids. The CDR3 reads CASSLGSVGEKLFF. Written as DNA, the CDR3 is TGTGCCAGCAGTTTAGGATCTGTGGGTGAAAAACTGTTTTTT. Supplemented by reference TRBV27 and TRBJ1-4, the full variable domain reads EAQVTQNPRYLITVTGKKLTVTCSQNMNHEYMSWYRQDPGLGLRQIYYSMNVEVTDKGDVPEGYKVSRKEKRNFPLILESPSPNQTSLYFCASSLGSVGEKLFFGSGTQLSVL.

There are many counts of this clonotype. This chain joins TRBV29-1 and TRBJ2-7; D uncertain. V lost 6 bases to trimming and J lost 4 bases, with 10 bases between them. CDR3 length: 11 amino acids. CDR1 and CDR2 from the germline V gene are SQVTM and ANQGSEA. This CDR3 is CSVRPGYEQYF. Here the CDR3 DNA reads TGCAGCGTCAGACCCGGATACGAGCAGTACTTC.

This clonotype has at least ten counts. The CDR3 DNA sequence: TGCAGCGTTGGGCCGGATGGAATGAACACTGAAGCTTTCTTT. The encoded protein is CSVGPDGMNTEAFF. The chain recombines TRBV29-1 with TRBJ1-1; D not resolved. CDR1 and CDR2 (germline): SQVTM, ANQGSEA. V was pared by 4 bases and J by 0 bases, with 12 bases between. The CDR3 runs 14 residues. The full variable domain, completed using reference TRBV29-1 and TRBJ1-1, is SAVISQKPSRDICQRGTSLTIQCQVDSQVTMMFWYRQQPGQSLTLIATANQGSEATYESGFVIDKFPISRPNLTFSTLTVSNMSPEDSSIYLCSVGPDGMNTEAFFGQGTRLTVV.

Details on this clonotype: The conserved phenylalanine or tryptophan is not found at the CDR3 terminus, so this likely reflects a read error. J is TRBJ2-7 and V is TRBV6-6, with TRBD1 identical over 8 bases. V shed 7 bases, J shed 5 bases, and the junction held 10 bases outside the gene matches. CDR3 length: 14 amino acids. Germline assignment: CDR1 MNHNY and CDR2 SVGAGI (reference sequence). This chain's CDR3 is CASITGTGRNEQYI. The CDR3 DNA reads TGTGCCAGCATTACCGGGACAGGTAGAAACGAGCAGTACATC.

Notes on this clonotype: It may be a read error: a sequence one base away is much more abundant. This sequence joins TRBV5-1 and TRBJ2-7, with D tentatively TRBD2 (5 bases). CDR1 SGHRS and CDR2 YFSETQ come from the germline V gene. CDR3 length equals 14 residues. In DNA, the CDR3 is TGCGCCGGCAGCTTGGAACCGGGGTCCTACGAGCAGTACTTC. This codes for CAGSLEPGSYEQYF.

This clonotype has a single count. V usage is TRBV4-1 and J usage is TRBJ2-7; 7 nucleotides agree with TRBD2. The CDR3 covers 14 residues. J lost 3 bases, V lost 4 bases, and 6 bases had no gene match. Germline loops: CDR1 MGHRA, CDR2 YSYEKL. CDR3 protein: CASSLGEGFYEQYF. CDR3 sequence (DNA): TGCGCCAGCAGCCTAGGGGAGGGATTCTACGAGCAGTACTTC.

The chain employs TRBV19 and TRBJ1-5; D remains ambiguous. The CDR3 is 15 amino acids. Germline V gene data show CDR1 as LNHDA and CDR2 as SQIVND (reference sequence). Trimming took off 2 bases at V and 2 bases at J, with 10 bases between the two ends. The CDR3 protein is CASSIWVACNQPQHF. The CDR3, as DNA: TGTGCCAGTAGTATATGGGTGGCGTGCAATCAGCCCCAGCATTTT.

The genes are TRBV7-9 and TRBJ2-5, with D perhaps given as TRBD1 or TRBD2 (5 bases each). Trimming took off 5 bases at V and 6 bases at J, with 25 bases between the two ends. CDR1 is SEHNR and CDR2 is FQNEAQ in the germline V gene (reference sequence). The CDR3 runs to 17 residues. The CDR3 reads CASSTTGRGHGGQTQYF. For the CDR3, the DNA is TGTGCCAGCAGCACCACCGGCAGAGGACACGGAGGACAGACCCAGTACTTC.

Concerning this clonotype: Given the absence of the conserved phenylalanine or tryptophan at the CDR3 end, a read error is likely. The gene calls are TRBV5-1 and TRBJ2-1; D call uncertain. Germline V gene sequence: CDR1 SGHRS, CDR2 YFSETQ. CDR3 length: 15 amino acids. Trimming left V 2 bases short and J 1 base short, with 10 bases between. CDR3 DNA: TGCGCCAGCAGCTTTGAGGAAATATCCTACAATGAGCAGTTCATC. Protein: CASSFEEISYNEQFI.

Remarks on this clonotype: A much larger clone is a single base away; this may be a read error. In DNA form, the CDR3 reads TGTGCCAGCAGCCCCCACCCGGACTGGGCTATGGGCGAGCAGTACTTC. Protein sequence: CASSPHPDWAMGEQYF. The rearrangement uses TRBV7-6 and TRBJ2-7; weak D call: TRBD2 (5 bases). V lost 5 bases and J lost 6, with 23 bases in between. The CDR3 is made up of 16 amino acids. Germline V gives CDR1 SGHVS, CDR2 FNYEAQ.

This clonotype was recorded a few times. V gene TRBV10-3 combines with J gene TRBJ2-3; maybe TRBD1 (6 bases). V lost 0 bases to trimming and J lost 2 bases, with 9 bases between them. Germline CDR1 is ENHRY and CDR2 is SYGVKD. The CDR3 totals 15 residues. The CDR3 sequence: CAISESWGHTDTQYF. CDR3 nucleotide sequence: TGTGCCATCAGTGAGTCATGGGGGCACACAGATACGCAGTATTTT.

This clonotype was observed many times. V gene TRBV29-1 combines with J gene TRBJ1-1; D remains ambiguous. Looked up from germline, CDR1 is SQVTM and CDR2 is ANQGSEA. V was shortened by 2 bases and J by 0 bases, with 7 bases between the two germline ends. This CDR3 contains 13 residues. The DNA of the CDR3 is TGCAGCGTTGAATACAGACTGAACACTGAAGCTTTCTTT. It is translated as CSVEYRLNTEAFF.

This clonotype has ten or more counts. The V and J genes are TRBV2 and TRBJ2-7; 16 positions match TRBD2. The ends lost 7 bases at V and 6 bases at J; junction bases unmatched: 6. The CDR3 sequence is 15 residues long. From germline, CDR1 is SNHLY and CDR2 FYNNEI. This CDR3 is CASKGTSGRAFEQYF. The CDR3 DNA reads as TGTGCCAGCAAGGGGACTAGCGGGAGGGCGTTCGAGCAGTACTTC.

This chain connects TRBV12-3 or TRBV12-4 to TRBJ2-7; tentative D call: TRBD1 (5 bases). This CDR3 is built from 11 residues. Deletions cut 8 bases from V and 3 bases from J, with 8 bases between. Here the CDR3 DNA reads TGTGCCAGCGGTGACAGCTACGAGCAGTACTTC. Translation: CASGDSYEQYF.

This clonotype has a handful of counts. The chain combines TRBV9 with TRBJ2-7, with TRBD2 matching over 10 bases. CDR3 size: 16 residues. The V and J ends lost 3 bases and 4 bases, in that order; junction bases with no gene match: 10. CDR1 is SGDLS and CDR2 is YYNGEE in the germline V gene. CDR3 sequence: CASSDSPGLASYEQYF. In nucleotides, the CDR3 is TGTGCCAGCAGCGACTCCCCGGGACTAGCGAGTTACGAGCAGTACTTC.

V gene TRBV7-2 combines with J gene TRBJ2-1, with D perhaps TRBD2 (6 bases). Germline-derived CDR1 and CDR2 are SGHTA and FQGNSA. V lost 3 bases and J lost 10, with 13 bases in between. This CDR3 is 13 amino acids long. For the CDR3, the DNA is TGTGCCAGCAGCTTCGGGGAGGCGGGGGAGCAGTTCTTC. Translation gives CASSFGEAGEQFF.